These T cell receptor beta chains were read from a single sample in a study of T-cell reconstitution after alpha-beta-depleted transplantation in children. From the PCR reads, TCRdb called clonotypes with MiXCR, one entry per CDR3 protein. The sample holds about half a million distinct CDR3 sequences; around 13% are singletons and the top ten take around 5.8%. Sample: PBMCs from the stem cell graft donor, taken from the stem cell graft. These receptors were taken from a human donor who donated a stem cell graft to a child with combined immunodeficiency. Each CDR3 is given with its conserved first and last residue. The order of the fields is V gene, D gene, clone size, J gene, CDR3 protein, CDR3 DNA. A D gene is named only where the DNA matches it firmly. For some rows the clone size is stated as once, few or many, or as a class when expanded; others skip it.

v_call: TRBV4-2; d_call: NA; clone_size: few; j_call: TRBJ1-1; cdr3_aa: CASTPAYGDTEAFF; cdr3_nt: TGTGCCAGCACTCCCGCCTACGGCGACACTGAAGCTTTCTTT
v_call: TRBV20-1; d_call: NA; clone_size: NA; j_call: TRBJ1-1; cdr3_aa: CSARRDGPNTEAFF; cdr3_nt: TGCAGTGCTAGGCGGGACGGACCGAACACTGAAGCTTTCTTT
v_call: TRBV5-5; d_call: NA; clone_size: NA; j_call: TRBJ2-2; cdr3_aa: CASSLEGFWAGELFF; cdr3_nt: TGTGCCAGCAGCTTGGAGGGCTTTTGGGCCGGGGAGCTGTTTTTT
v_call: TRBV4-2; d_call: NA; clone_size: NA; j_call: TRBJ2-7; cdr3_aa: CASSQDSSGTHYEQYF; cdr3_nt: TGTGCCAGCAGCCAAGACAGCTCGGGGACGCACTACGAGCAGTACTTC
v_call: TRBV12-3/TRBV12-4; d_call: NA; clone_size: few; j_call: TRBJ2-7; cdr3_aa: CASSPPPSGRVSEQYF; cdr3_nt: TGTGCCAGCAGTCCCCCCCCAAGCGGCAGGGTATCGGAGCAGTACTTC
v_call: TRBV5-1; d_call: TRBD2; clone_size: many; j_call: TRBJ2-1; cdr3_aa: CASSLRLAGPNEQFF; cdr3_nt: TGCGCCAGCAGCTTAAGACTAGCGGGACCGAATGAGCAGTTCTTC
v_call: TRBV15; d_call: NA; clone_size: few; j_call: TRBJ2-3; cdr3_aa: CATSRGHFSTDTQYF; cdr3_nt: TGTGCCACCAGCAGAGGACATTTTTCTACAGATACGCAGTATTTT
v_call: TRBV12-3/TRBV12-4; d_call: NA; clone_size: NA; j_call: TRBJ1-2; cdr3_aa: CASSLSGRGYTF; cdr3_nt: TGTGCCAGCAGTTTATCGGGGAGAGGCTACACCTTC
v_call: TRBV3-1; d_call: NA; clone_size: NA; j_call: TRBJ2-7; cdr3_aa: CASSQDAGDEQYF; cdr3_nt: TGTGCCAGCAGCCAAGATGCAGGTGACGAGCAGTACTTC
v_call: TRBV6-1; d_call: NA; clone_size: few; j_call: TRBJ1-1; cdr3_aa: CASILGASRNTEAFF; cdr3_nt: TGTGCCAGCATATTAGGGGCGTCGAGGAACACTGAAGCTTTCTTT
v_call: TRBV12-3/TRBV12-4; d_call: TRBD2; clone_size: few; j_call: TRBJ2-7; cdr3_aa: CASSYGTSGRYEQYF; cdr3_nt: TGTGCCAGCAGTTACGGGACTAGCGGACGTTACGAGCAGTACTTC
v_call: TRBV12-3/TRBV12-4; d_call: NA; clone_size: many; j_call: TRBJ2-5; cdr3_aa: CASSLGVRETQYF; cdr3_nt: TGTGCCAGCAGTTTAGGGGTGAGAGAGACCCAGTACTTC
v_call: TRBV12-3/TRBV12-4; d_call: NA; clone_size: NA; j_call: TRBJ2-5; cdr3_aa: CASSFTGTYQETQYF; cdr3_nt: TGTGCCAGCAGTTTCACGGGTACATACCAAGAGACCCAGTACTTC
v_call: TRBV12-3/TRBV12-4; d_call: NA; clone_size: few; j_call: TRBJ1-1; cdr3_aa: CASQSRPEAFF; cdr3_nt: TGTGCCAGCCAATCGCGACCCGAAGCTTTCTTT
v_call: TRBV5-6; d_call: NA; clone_size: many; j_call: TRBJ2-1; cdr3_aa: CASSPDSDNEQFF; cdr3_nt: TGTGCCAGCAGCCCCGACAGCGACAATGAGCAGTTCTTC
v_call: TRBV6-5; d_call: TRBD1; clone_size: many; j_call: TRBJ1-3; cdr3_aa: CASRRTGDAGNTIYF; cdr3_nt: TGTGCCAGCAGGAGGACAGGGGATGCTGGAAACACCATATATTTT
v_call: TRBV2; d_call: TRBD2; clone_size: many; j_call: TRBJ2-1; cdr3_aa: CASEGLARNNEQFF; cdr3_nt: TGTGCCAGCGAGGGACTAGCTAGAAACAATGAGCAGTTCTTC
v_call: TRBV5-1; d_call: TRBD1; clone_size: few; j_call: TRBJ2-2; cdr3_aa: CASATGTGTTGELFF; cdr3_nt: TGCGCCAGCGCAACCGGGACAGGGACGACCGGGGAGCTGTTTTTT
v_call: TRBV24-1; d_call: NA; clone_size: many; j_call: TRBJ2-2; cdr3_aa: CATSDLGRQNTGELFF; cdr3_nt: TGTGCCACCAGTGATCTGGGACGGCAGAACACCGGGGAGCTGTTTTTT
v_call: TRBV5-1; d_call: NA; clone_size: few; j_call: TRBJ2-7; cdr3_aa: CASSTQGTLAYEQYF; cdr3_nt: TGCGCCAGCAGCACACAAGGGACTTTAGCCTACGAGCAGTACTTC
v_call: TRBV7-2; d_call: NA; clone_size: few; j_call: TRBJ2-2; cdr3_aa: CASSLTRAGGELFF; cdr3_nt: TGTGCCAGCAGCCTTACTAGGGCGGGAGGGGAGCTGTTTTTT
v_call: TRBV2; d_call: NA; clone_size: NA; j_call: TRBJ1-4; cdr3_aa: CASSEHEKLFF; cdr3_nt: TGTGCCAGCAGTGAGCATGAAAAACTGTTTTTT
v_call: TRBV15; d_call: TRBD1; clone_size: NA; j_call: TRBJ2-7; cdr3_aa: CATSNGQGDYEEQYF; cdr3_nt: TGTGCCACCAGCAACGGACAGGGCGACTACGAGGAGCAGTACTTC
v_call: TRBV12-3/TRBV12-4; d_call: NA; clone_size: few; j_call: TRBJ2-3; cdr3_aa: CASSFPTGAQYF; cdr3_nt: TGTGCCAGCAGTTTCCCGACGGGGGCGCAGTATTTT
v_call: TRBV19; d_call: NA; clone_size: few; j_call: TRBJ2-7; cdr3_aa: CASSPSVSSGYEQYF; cdr3_nt: TGTGCCAGTAGTCCATCAGTATCAAGTGGGTACGAGCAGTACTTC
v_call: TRBV12-3/TRBV12-4; d_call: NA; clone_size: NA; j_call: TRBJ1-2; cdr3_aa: CASSLSEGVGYTF; cdr3_nt: TGTGCCAGCAGTTTATCAGAAGGGGTTGGCTACACCTTC
v_call: TRBV7-8; d_call: NA; clone_size: few; j_call: TRBJ2-5; cdr3_aa: CASSSLRRGRVETQYF; cdr3_nt: TGTGCCAGCAGCTCACTACGGAGAGGCAGGGTGGAGACCCAGTACTTC
v_call: TRBV9; d_call: TRBD2; clone_size: few; j_call: TRBJ2-3; cdr3_aa: CASSVASGSYFTDTQYF; cdr3_nt: TGTGCCAGCAGCGTAGCTAGCGGGTCCTACTTCACAGATACGCAGTATTTT
v_call: TRBV6-1; d_call: NA; clone_size: many; j_call: TRBJ2-3; cdr3_aa: CASSRAPSLVDTQYF; cdr3_nt: TGTGCCAGCAGTAGGGCCCCGTCCTTAGTAGATACGCAGTATTTT
v_call: TRBV24-1; d_call: NA; clone_size: many; j_call: TRBJ2-5; cdr3_aa: CATSDFNSQETQYF; cdr3_nt: TGTGCCACCAGTGATTTTAACAGCCAAGAGACCCAGTACTTC
v_call: TRBV6-2/TRBV6-3; d_call: TRBD2; clone_size: few; j_call: TRBJ2-2; cdr3_aa: CASSYSRRRSGVSGELFF; cdr3_nt: TGTGCCAGCAGTTACTCCCGGAGGCGTAGCGGGGTATCCGGGGAGCTGTTTTTT
v_call: TRBV20-1; d_call: NA; clone_size: few; j_call: TRBJ2-3; cdr3_aa: CSAVSGSTDTQYF; cdr3_nt: TGCAGTGCTGTTAGCGGAAGCACAGATACGCAGTATTTT